The clone carrying this T cell receptor (beta chain) was seen at least ten times. The entry originates in a study of T-cell reconstitution after alpha-beta-depleted transplantation in children. Germline-derived CDR1 and CDR2 are SGHRS and YFSETQ. This CDR3 has 14 amino acids. V lost 3 bases, J lost 8 bases, and 17 bases lay in between. Unique molecular identifiers tagged the TCRbeta library. TCRdb ran MiXCR on the PCR reads and lists one entry per CDR3 protein. The sample holds roughly 240,000 distinct CDR3 sequences, roughly 7.7% seen once. The chain is built from TRBV5-1 and TRBJ1-2; D gene uncertain. The sample in question was PBMCs, mostly from graft donor cells, obtained 180 days after TCRalphabeta/CD19-depleted stem cell transplant. The TCR sequence derives from a male patient younger than 18 who had a stem cell transplant for acute lymphoblastic leukemia, so the T cells may come from the graft donor. In DNA, the CDR3 is TGCGCCAGCAGCTCCCAGGAAGGTTTTGGAGGCTACACCTTC. It is translated as CASSSQEGFGGYTF.